The 8 T cell receptor beta chains listed next were all sequenced from one sample in a study of blood T cell repertoires in COVID-19 (dated by TCRdb to between 2020 and 2021). Libraries were prepared through the immunoSEQ multiplex PCR assay. Here the immuneACCESS table is served through TCRdb, limited to in-frame sequences with V and J called. Missing clones are a known gap in these copies; in checked studies unresolved V genes cover under half, and the rest lacks a known reason. Here the sample has some 150,000 clones; 70% to 90% occur a single time. Under 15% of the sample is in the top ten clones. Sequencing used peripheral blood. Receptors originate from a man between 60 and 70 years old with active or convalescent COVID-19.

This clone appeared a few times. The V gene is TRBV5-6, the J gene TRBJ2-2; 14 nucleotides align to TRBD2. After removal of 6 bases from V and 5 bases from J, the junction contained 6 bases not matched to a gene. Germline CDR1 SGHDT, CDR2 YYEEEE. The CDR3 has 16 amino acids. CDR3 in amino acids: CASTTSGRAYTGELFF. The CDR3 DNA reads as TGTGCCAGCACGACTAGCGGGAGGGCCTATACCGGGGAGCTGTTTTTT.

A few counts support this clone. The V call is TRBV5-8, the J call TRBJ1-5; D is perhaps TRBD1 (6 bases). Per germline, CDR1 SGHTS and CDR2 YDEGEE. This CDR3 is 15 amino acids long. Trimming took 1 base from V and 7 from J, leaving 15 bases between them. CDR3 in DNA: TGTGCCAGCAGCTTGTTTCAGGGGAGGGACCAGCCCCAGCATTTT. This translates into CASSLFQGRDQPQHF.

The chain joins TRBV2 to TRBJ1-5; D call uncertain. V gave up 7 bases and J gave up 5 bases, with 12 bases separating them. Germline V gene lookup returns CDR1 SNHLY and CDR2 FYNNEI. The CDR3 spans 13 residues. This chain's CDR3 is CASTLSPDQPQHF. The CDR3 DNA sequence: TGTGCCAGCACCCTTTCCCCCGATCAGCCCCAGCATTTT.

The chain recombines TRBV3-1 (or the pseudogene TRBV3-2) with TRBJ2-3; no clear D gene. The CDR3 length is 18 residues. In germline, CDR1 is LGHDT, CDR2 YNNKEL (reference sequence). Trimming cost V 1 base and J 0 bases, with 17 bases left between them. CDR3 nucleotides: TGTGCCAGCAGCCAAGGTTTGAGCCCCCGTGCTAGCACAGATACGCAGTATTTT. It codes for CASSQGLSPRASTDTQYF.

This clone came up a few times. The chain is built from TRBV6-4 and TRBJ2-1; D is perhaps TRBD2 (6 bases). The CDR3 is 15 amino acids. Trimming stripped 0 bases from V and 2 bases from J, with 8 bases between. Germline V gene lookup returns CDR1 MRHNA and CDR2 SNTAGT. The CDR3 sequence: CASSDSEGTYNEQFF. The CDR3 DNA follows: TGTGCCAGCAGTGACTCGGAGGGGACCTACAATGAGCAGTTCTTC.

The rearrangement joins TRBV24-1 to TRBJ2-5; the match to TRBD1 covers 9 bases. Germline V gives CDR1 KGHDR, CDR2 SFDVKD. The ends lost 7 bases at V and 4 bases at J; junction bases unmatched: 6. CDR3 length: 14 amino acids. Here the CDR3 reads CATSLTGGGETQYF. In DNA, the CDR3 is TGTGCCACCAGCCTAACAGGGGGCGGAGAGACCCAGTACTTC.

V is TRBV2 and J is TRBJ1-3, with 8 bases lining up with TRBD1. The CDR3 totals 13 residues. The germline CDR1 and CDR2 sequences are SNHLY and FYNNEI. V lost 6 bases, J lost 4 bases, and 2 bases stayed unmatched. CDR3 region: CASSRTGGNTIYF. CDR3 DNA sequence: TGTGCCAGCAGCCGGACAGGGGGAAACACCATATATTTT.

The CDR3 loop reads CASSPWTGPQETQYF. CDR3 nucleotides: TGTGCCAGCAGTCCCTGGACTGGCCCTCAAGAGACCCAGTACTTC. The rearrangement links TRBV27 to TRBJ2-5; the D gene is possibly TRBD2 (5 bases). Germline V gives CDR1 MNHEY, CDR2 SMNVEV (reference sequence). With 5 bases removed from V and 2 bases from J, the gap between germline ends came to 15 bases. The CDR3 is 15 amino acids.